This T cell receptor (beta chain) was identified during a study of blood T cell repertoires in COVID-19. Across the study: Collection of acute and convalescent COVID-19 samples took place in the United States, Italy and Spain. PBMCs, B-cell-depleted T cells, or T cells provided the cDNA or gDNA that made up the material.

Methods used by the authors: Nucleated cell number was recorded as an estimate derived from reference gene primer amplification. The assay was immunoSEQ multiplex PCR, and TCRdb's table has in-frame clones only and misses some. V and J calls and clone size come straight from that table; D and trimming were deduced from the DNA. The sample consists of fewer than 60,000 clones, about 92% of them appearing once. V was clipped by 0 bases and J by 3 bases; unmatched bases: 8. The germline V gene has CDR1 SEHNR and CDR2 FQNEAQ (reference sequence). The CDR3 is 17 amino acids. This receptor was obtained from a human donor in a cohort sampled during active COVID-19. V is TRBV7-9 and J is TRBJ2-7; 10 bases are a match to TRBD1. The sequenced material came from peripheral blood. The chain's CDR3 is CASSLAPGDRGHYEQYF. In DNA, the CDR3 is TGTGCCAGCAGCTTAGCCCCGGGGGACAGGGGACACTACGAGCAGTACTTC.